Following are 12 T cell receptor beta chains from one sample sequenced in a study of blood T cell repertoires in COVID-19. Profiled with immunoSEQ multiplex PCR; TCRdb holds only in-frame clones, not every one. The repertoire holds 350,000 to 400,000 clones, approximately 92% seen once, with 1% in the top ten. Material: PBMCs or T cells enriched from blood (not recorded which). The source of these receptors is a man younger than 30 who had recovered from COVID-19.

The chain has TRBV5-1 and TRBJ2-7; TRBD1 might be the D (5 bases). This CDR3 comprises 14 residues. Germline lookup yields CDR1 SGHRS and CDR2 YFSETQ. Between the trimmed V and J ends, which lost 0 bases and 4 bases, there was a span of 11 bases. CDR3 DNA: TGCGCCAGCAGCTTGGTACAGGAAACGTACGAGCAGTACTTC. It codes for CASSLVQETYEQYF. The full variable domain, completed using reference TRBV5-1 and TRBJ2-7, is KAGVTQTPRYLIKTRGQQVTLSCSPISGHRSVSWYQQTPGQGLQFLFEYFSETQRNKGNFPGRFSGRQFSNSRSEMNVSTLELGDSALYLCASSLVQETYEQYFGPGTRLTVT.

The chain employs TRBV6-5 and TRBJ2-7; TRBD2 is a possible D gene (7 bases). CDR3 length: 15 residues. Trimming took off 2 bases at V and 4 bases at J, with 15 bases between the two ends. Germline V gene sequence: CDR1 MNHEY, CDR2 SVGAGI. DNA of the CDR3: TGTGCCAGCAGTTACAATGTGGGAGGGGGGTACGAGCAGTACTTC. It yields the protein CASSYNVGGGYEQYF.

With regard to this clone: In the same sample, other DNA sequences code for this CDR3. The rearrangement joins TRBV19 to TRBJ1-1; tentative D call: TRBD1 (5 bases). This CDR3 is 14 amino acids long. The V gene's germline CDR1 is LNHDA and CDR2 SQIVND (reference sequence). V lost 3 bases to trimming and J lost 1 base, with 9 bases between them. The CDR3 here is CASSIRGGNTEAFF. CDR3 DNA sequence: TGTGCCAGTAGTATCCGCGGGGGGAACACTGAAGCTTTCTTT.

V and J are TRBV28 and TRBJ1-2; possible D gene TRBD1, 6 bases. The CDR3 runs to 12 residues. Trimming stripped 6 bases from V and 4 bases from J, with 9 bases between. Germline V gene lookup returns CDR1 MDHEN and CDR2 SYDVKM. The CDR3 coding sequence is TGTGCCAGCAGGACGGACAGCTATGGCTACACCTTC. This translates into CASRTDSYGYTF.

The CDR3 DNA is TGTGCCAGCAGCCAAGATAGCTCGATGGCAGATGAGCAGTTCTTC. This codes for CASSQDSSMADEQFF. The J gene is TRBJ2-1, the V gene TRBV3-1 (or the pseudogene TRBV3-2), with D unclear. Germline V gene lookup returns CDR1 LGHDT and CDR2 YNNKEL (reference sequence). V was trimmed by 0 bases and J by 8 bases, leaving 14 bases between them. This CDR3 has 15 amino acids.

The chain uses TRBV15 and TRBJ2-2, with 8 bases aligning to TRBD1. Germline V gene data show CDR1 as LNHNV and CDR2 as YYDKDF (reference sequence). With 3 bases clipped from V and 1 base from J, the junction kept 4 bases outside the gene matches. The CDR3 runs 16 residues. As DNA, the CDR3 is TGTGCCACCAGCAGGGGCGGGACAGGGAACACCGGGGAGCTGTTTTTT. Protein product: CATSRGGTGNTGELFF.

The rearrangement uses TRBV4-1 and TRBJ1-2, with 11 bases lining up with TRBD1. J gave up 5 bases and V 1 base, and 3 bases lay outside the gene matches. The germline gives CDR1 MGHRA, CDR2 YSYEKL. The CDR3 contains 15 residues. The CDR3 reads CASSQGTGGAYGYTF. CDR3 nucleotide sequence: TGCGCCAGCAGCCAAGGGACAGGGGGCGCGTATGGCTACACCTTC.

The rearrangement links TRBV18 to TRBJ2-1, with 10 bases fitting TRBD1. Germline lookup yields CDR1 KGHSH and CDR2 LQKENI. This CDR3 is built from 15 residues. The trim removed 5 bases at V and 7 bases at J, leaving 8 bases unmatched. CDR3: CASSSRQGAQNEQFF. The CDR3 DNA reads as TGTGCCAGCTCATCTAGACAGGGGGCGCAAAATGAGCAGTTCTTC.

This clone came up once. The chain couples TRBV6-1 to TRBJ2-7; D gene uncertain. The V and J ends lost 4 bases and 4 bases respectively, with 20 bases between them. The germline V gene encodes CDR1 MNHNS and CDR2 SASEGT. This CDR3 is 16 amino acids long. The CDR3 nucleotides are TGTGCCAGCAGTGTAACACGGCCCCCCGGGTTATACGAGCAGTACTTC. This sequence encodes CASSVTRPPGLYEQYF.

The CDR3 DNA reads TGTGCCAGCAGCCAAGGTGGAGGACGGGTTAATGAAAAACTGTTTTTT. Translated, it gives CASSQGGGRVNEKLFF. V is TRBV3-1 (or the pseudogene TRBV3-2) and J is TRBJ1-4; D unresolved. Germline lookup yields CDR1 LGHDT and CDR2 YNNKEL (reference sequence). The CDR3 spans 16 residues. V gave up 1 base and J gave up 4 bases, with 13 bases separating them.

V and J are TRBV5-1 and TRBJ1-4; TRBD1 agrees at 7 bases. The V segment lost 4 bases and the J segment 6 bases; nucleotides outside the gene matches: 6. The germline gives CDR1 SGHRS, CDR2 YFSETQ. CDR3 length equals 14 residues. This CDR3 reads CASSPGGKYEKLFF. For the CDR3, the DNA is TGCGCCAGCAGCCCAGGGGGAAAGTATGAAAAACTGTTTTTT. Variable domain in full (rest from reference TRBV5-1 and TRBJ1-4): KAGVTQTPRYLIKTRGQQVTLSCSPISGHRSVSWYQQTPGQGLQFLFEYFSETQRNKGNFPGRFSGRQFSNSRSEMNVSTLELGDSALYLCASSPGGKYEKLFFGSGTQLSVL.

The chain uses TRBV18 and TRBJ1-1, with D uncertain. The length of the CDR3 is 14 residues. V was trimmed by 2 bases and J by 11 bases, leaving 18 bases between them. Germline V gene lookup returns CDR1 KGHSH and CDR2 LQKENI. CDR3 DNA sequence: TGTGCCAGCTCACCATCGGCTCGGGGAGATGAGGCTTTCTTT. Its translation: CASSPSARGDEAFF.